Following are 30 T cell receptor beta chains from one sample sequenced in a study of cytomegalovirus exposure and HLA in healthy donors. PCR primers comprised 60 Vbeta and 13 Jbeta primers. The assay was immunoSEQ multiplex PCR, and TCRdb's table has in-frame clones only and misses some. The sample's table shows 130,000 or so clones. What was sequenced was PBMCs. These receptors all stem from a young woman in good health and CMV-seronegative.

The chain employs TRBV5-6 and TRBJ2-7, with 8 bases matching TRBD1. CDR1 is SGHDT and CDR2 is YYEEEE in the germline V gene. The junction had 5 bases not matched to a gene; V was cut back by 0 bases and J by 3 bases. This CDR3 comprises 15 residues. CDR3 loop: CASSLVGQAVYEQYF. The CDR3 DNA reads as TGTGCCAGCAGCTTGGTGGGACAGGCGGTCTACGAGCAGTACTTC.

The chain is built from TRBV6-1 and TRBJ2-5; possible D gene TRBD1, 5 bases. Trimming cost V 4 bases and J 2 bases, with 11 bases left between them. This CDR3 has 14 amino acids. Germline loops: CDR1 MNHNS, CDR2 SASEGT. DNA of the CDR3: TGTGCCAGCAGTGGCCTGCGACAGCAAGAGACCCAGTACTTC. Its protein is CASSGLRQQETQYF.

The rearrangement joins TRBV30 to TRBJ2-1; 8 bases map to TRBD2. V lost 0 bases, J lost 12 bases, and 10 bases stayed unmatched. This CDR3 region has 14 residues. From germline, CDR1 is GTSNPN and CDR2 SVGIG (reference sequence). The CDR3 coding sequence is TGTGCCTGGAGTGTATCGACGGGAGGGGTAGTGCAGTTCTTC. Protein: CAWSVSTGGVVQFF.

The gene calls are TRBV19 and TRBJ2-7; 10 nucleotides agree with TRBD2. The V and J ends lost 7 bases and 6 bases, in that order; junction bases with no gene match: 3. Germline loops: CDR1 LNHDA, CDR2 SQIVND (reference sequence). The CDR3 totals 12 residues. CDR3 region: CASTSGSLEQYF. The CDR3 DNA sequence: TGTGCCAGTACTAGCGGGAGTCTCGAGCAGTACTTC.

The chain uses TRBV30 and TRBJ2-1; 9 bases line up with TRBD1. The CDR3 is made up of 14 amino acids. The trim removed 1 base at V and 10 bases at J, leaving 8 bases unmatched. Germline V gene lookup returns CDR1 GTSNPN and CDR2 SVGIG (reference sequence). For the CDR3, the DNA is TGTGCCTGGAGTGCGCACAGGGGGCGATGGGAGCAGTTCTTC. Translated, it gives CAWSAHRGRWEQFF.

V usage is TRBV6-5 and J usage is TRBJ1-1; 7 bases are a match to TRBD1. The length of the CDR3 is 13 residues. CDR1 and CDR2 from the germline V gene are MNHEY and SVGAGI. Losses at the gene ends were 10 bases for V and 0 bases for J; bases not matched to a gene: 5. This CDR3 reads CATLRGMNTEAFF. The CDR3 DNA follows: TGTGCCACCCTCAGGGGGATGAACACTGAAGCTTTCTTT.

The chain is built from TRBV5-4 and TRBJ2-7, with 7 bases matching TRBD2. CDR1 and CDR2 (germline): SGHNT, YYREEE (reference sequence). The trim removed 3 bases at V and 5 bases at J, leaving 5 bases unmatched. This CDR3 is built from 13 residues. The CDR3 reads CASSSSGGNEQYF. The CDR3, as DNA: TGTGCCAGCAGCTCCTCGGGGGGAAACGAGCAGTACTTC.

The V gene is TRBV9, the J gene TRBJ1-1; possibly TRBD1 for D (6 bases). Germline lookup yields CDR1 SGDLS and CDR2 YYNGEE. This CDR3 has 13 amino acids. Trimming left V 7 bases short and J 5 bases short, with 15 bases between. This CDR3 reads CASSPTGFTEAFF. In DNA form, the CDR3 reads TGTGCCAGCTCACCAACAGGGTTTACTGAAGCTTTCTTT.

CDR3 protein: CASSDVASGSHEQYV. CDR3 coding DNA: TGTGCCAGCAGTGATGTGGCTAGCGGGAGCCACGAGCAGTACGTC. The chain uses TRBV2 and TRBJ2-7, with 10 bases matching TRBD2. CDR3 length: 15 amino acids. Germline lookup yields CDR1 SNHLY and CDR2 FYNNEI. V shed 3 bases, J shed 5 bases, and the junction held 7 bases outside the gene matches.

The chain uses TRBV6-5 and TRBJ2-3; TRBD2 aligns across 8 bases. The germline V gene has CDR1 MNHEY and CDR2 SVGAGI. The CDR3 spans 15 residues. Losses at the gene ends were 6 bases for V and 3 bases for J; bases not matched to a gene: 8. CDR3 residues: CASSGTRSATDTQYF. Written as DNA, the CDR3 is TGTGCCAGCAGCGGGACTAGATCGGCTACAGATACGCAGTATTTT.

The chain links TRBV9 to TRBJ2-3, with a tentative D call TRBD2 (6 bases). V shed 2 bases and J shed 0 bases, with 22 bases lying between them. The CDR3 contains 19 residues. Germline CDR1 reads SGDLS; CDR2 reads YYNGEE. CDR3 amino acids: CASSVGGRGAYLSTDTQYF. The CDR3, as DNA: TGTGCCAGCAGCGTGGGGGGACGAGGGGCGTACCTTAGCACAGATACGCAGTATTTT. The full variable domain, in which reference TRBV9 and TRBJ2-3 provide the parts outside the CDR3, is DSGVTQTPKHLITATGQRVTLRCSPRSGDLSVYWYQQSLDQGLQFLIQYYNGEERAKGNILERFSAQQFPDLHSELNLSSLELGDSALYFCASSVGGRGAYLSTDTQYFGPGTRLTVL.

V and J are TRBV5-4 and TRBJ2-4; 8 bases map to TRBD2. Germline V gives CDR1 SGHNT, CDR2 YYREEE (reference sequence). The CDR3 spans 14 residues. Germline trimming cut 4 bases from V and 8 bases from J; bases unmatched to any gene: 8. The CDR3 reads CASSAREGGDIQYF. The CDR3 DNA is TGTGCCAGCAGCGCCCGGGAGGGGGGGGACATTCAGTACTTC. The complete variable domain, with remaining parts taken from reference TRBV5-4 and TRBJ2-4, reads ETGVTQSPTHLIKTRGQQVTLRCSSQSGHNTVSWYQQALGQGPQFIFQYYREEENGRGNFPPRFSGLQFPNYSSELNVNALELDDSALYLCASSAREGGDIQYFGAGTRLSVL.

Of note for this clone: Sequence at one end of the junction differs from germline and may be a read error. This chain connects TRBV6-1 to TRBJ2-5, with 8 positions matching TRBD1. Per germline, CDR1 MNHNS and CDR2 SASEGT. The CDR3 runs 13 residues. CDR3 amino acids: CATSDRGQETQYF. CDR3 DNA: TGTGCCACCAGTGACAGGGGCCAAGAGACCCAGTACTTC.

V is TRBV6-1 and J is TRBJ2-1, with 10 bases lining up with TRBD2. V shed 1 base, J shed 5 bases, and the junction held 11 bases outside the gene matches. Germline assignment: CDR1 MNHNS and CDR2 SASEGT. This CDR3 is 18 amino acids long. CDR3 DNA sequence: TGTGCCAGCAGTGAAGAGTTTTTATGGACTAGCGGAAACAATGAGCAGTTCTTC. Protein: CASSEEFLWTSGNNEQFF.

The chain carries TRBV10-3 and TRBJ2-3; a possible D gene is TRBD2 (5 bases). The CDR3 contains 12 residues. CDR1 is ENHRY and CDR2 is SYGVKD in the germline V gene. The ends were cut back, 0 bases at V and 10 bases at J, with 8 bases in the middle. The CDR3 here is CAISESLDSQYF. The CDR3, as DNA: TGTGCCATCAGTGAGTCGTTGGACTCGCAGTATTTT.

The rearrangement links TRBV30 to TRBJ1-2; perhaps TRBD1 as D (6 bases). This CDR3 has 11 amino acids. Germline CDR1 and CDR2: GTSNPN and SVGIG (reference sequence). With 2 bases removed from V and 7 bases from J, the gap between germline ends came to 8 bases. This CDR3 is CAWSLTGGYTF. The CDR3 DNA is TGTGCCTGGAGTCTGACAGGTGGCTACACCTTC.

The chain uses TRBV7-3 and TRBJ2-3, with 8 bases matching TRBD2. This CDR3 is 15 amino acids long. Germline values: CDR1 SGHTA, CDR2 FQGTGA. V trimming: 5 bases; J trimming: 1 base; junction bases outside the gene matches: 5. The CDR3 sequence is CASSLNSGGTDTQYF. CDR3 bases: TGTGCCAGCAGCCTAAATAGCGGGGGCACAGATACGCAGTATTTT.

The V gene is TRBV7-2, the J gene TRBJ2-1; 10 bases align to TRBD2. J was trimmed by 5 bases and V by 0 bases; bases with no gene match: 7. The CDR3 is 17 amino acids. The germline gives CDR1 SGHTA, CDR2 FQGNSA. CDR3 loop: CASSLARTSGRNNEQFF. The CDR3 nucleotides are TGTGCCAGCAGCTTAGCCCGGACTAGCGGACGGAACAATGAGCAGTTCTTC. The full variable domain, in which reference TRBV7-2 and TRBJ2-1 provide the parts outside the CDR3, is GAGVSQSPSNKVTEKGKDVELRCDPISGHTALYWYRQSLGQGLEFLIYFQGNSAPDKSGLPSDRFSAERTGGSVSTLTIQRTQQEDSAVYLCASSLARTSGRNNEQFFGPGTRLTVL.

The V gene is TRBV9, the J gene TRBJ1-2; no clear D. V was trimmed by 0 bases and J by 4 bases, leaving 16 bases between them. The CDR3 covers 16 residues. Germline CDR1 is SGDLS and CDR2 is YYNGEE. The CDR3 loop is CASSVGQEGEGYGYTF. CDR3 DNA: TGTGCCAGCAGCGTAGGTCAGGAGGGAGAGGGCTATGGCTACACCTTC.

Points on this clone: The junction departs from germline at one end; a sequencing error may be responsible. This chain connects TRBV18 to TRBJ1-1; TRBD1 is a possible D gene (5 bases). CDR1 and CDR2 from the germline V gene are KGHSH and LQKENI. The CDR3 totals 15 residues. DNA of the CDR3: TGTGCCAGCCCACCCTACACTCAGGGATCCTCTGAAGCTTTCTTT. It encodes CASPPYTQGSSEAFF.

The CDR3 here is CASSLFRRRGGELFF. In nucleotides, the CDR3 is TGTGCCAGCAGTTTATTCCGGAGACGGGGCGGGGAGCTGTTTTTT. The chain joins TRBV28 to TRBJ2-2; D perhaps matches TRBD2 (5 bases). Between the trimmed V and J ends, which lost 1 base and 7 bases, there was a span of 13 bases. The length of the CDR3 is 15 residues. Germline CDR1 is MDHEN and CDR2 is SYDVKM.

The rearrangement joins TRBV27 to TRBJ2-7; 11 bases line up with TRBD1. Trimming removed 6 bases from V and 0 bases from J; junction bases left unmatched: 4. Germline V gene data show CDR1 as MNHEY and CDR2 as SMNVEV (reference sequence). This CDR3 is 15 amino acids long. CDR3 amino acids: CASRRTGGDSYEQYF. The CDR3 DNA reads TGTGCCAGCAGGAGGACAGGGGGCGACTCCTACGAGCAGTACTTC.

The V call is TRBV11-3, the J call TRBJ2-1; TRBD2 aligns across 10 bases. V lost 5 bases, J lost 8 bases, and 6 bases stayed unmatched. Germline V lookup: CDR1 SGHNT, CDR2 YENEEA. This CDR3 has 14 amino acids. In DNA form, the CDR3 reads TGTGCCAGCAGCGGCAGCGGGAGGGCCCATGAGCAGTTCTTC. Translating it yields CASSGSGRAHEQFF.

The CDR3 nucleotides are TGCGCCAGCACGGACTCAAACAATGAGCAGTTCTTC. Translation gives CASTDSNNEQFF. The rearrangement links TRBV5-1 to TRBJ2-1; tentatively, D is TRBD2 (5 bases). The V gene's germline CDR1 is SGHRS and CDR2 YFSETQ. CDR3 length: 12 amino acids. V shed 6 bases and J shed 5 bases, with 9 bases lying between them.

The chain recombines TRBV9 with TRBJ2-2; TRBD2 agrees at 9 bases. The CDR3 contains 15 residues. V trimming: 3 bases; J trimming: 4 bases; junction bases outside the gene matches: 4. CDR1 and CDR2 (germline): SGDLS, YYNGEE. The chain's CDR3 is CASSEREVGTGELFF. Written as DNA, the CDR3 is TGTGCCAGCAGCGAGCGGGAGGTTGGCACCGGGGAGCTGTTTTTT.

The chain has TRBV14 and TRBJ1-1; D possibly corresponds to TRBD1 (5 bases). The CDR3 has 16 amino acids. Germline assignment: CDR1 SGHDN and CDR2 FVKESK. V dropped 4 bases and J dropped 0 bases, with 15 bases sitting between them. Written as DNA, the CDR3 is TGTGCCAGCAGCCGTCTCCCGCCAGGGATGAACACTGAAGCTTTCTTT. It specifies CASSRLPPGMNTEAFF.

The rearrangement uses TRBV9 and TRBJ1-4; D is perhaps TRBD1 (5 bases). The CDR3 has 15 amino acids. Trimming left V 4 bases short and J 8 bases short, with 18 bases between. The germline V gene has CDR1 SGDLS and CDR2 YYNGEE. In DNA form, the CDR3 reads TGTGCCAGCAGCCCAGGGAGCGGCGCGGGAGAAAAACTGTTTTTT. Translating gives CASSPGSGAGEKLFF.

The rearrangement uses TRBV6-5 and TRBJ2-7, with 12 nucleotides matching TRBD2. The ends lost 6 bases at V and 2 bases at J; junction bases unmatched: 5. In germline, CDR1 is MNHEY, CDR2 SVGAGI. This CDR3 has 15 residues. This chain's CDR3 is CASRRTSGTPYEQYF. CDR3 nucleotides: TGTGCCAGCAGACGGACTAGCGGGACCCCCTACGAGCAGTACTTC.

The chain has TRBV5-1 and TRBJ1-5; D may be TRBD1 (5 bases). Trimming pared 0 bases from V and 4 bases from J, leaving 11 bases between. Germline lookup yields CDR1 SGHRS and CDR2 YFSETQ. The CDR3 is made up of 15 amino acids. The CDR3: CASSLGSQGNQPQHF. In nucleotides, the CDR3 is TGCGCCAGCAGCTTGGGATCCCAGGGAAATCAGCCCCAGCATTTT.

The rearrangement links TRBV30 to TRBJ2-1; 7 bases line up with TRBD1. The CDR3 has 12 amino acids. Germline trimming cut 2 bases from V and 8 bases from J; bases unmatched to any gene: 3. Germline assignment: CDR1 GTSNPN and CDR2 SVGIG (reference sequence). CDR3 DNA: TGTGCCTGGAGTCGACAGGGTGATGAGCAGTTCTTC. This gives the protein CAWSRQGDEQFF. Using reference TRBV30 and TRBJ2-1 for the parts outside the CDR3, the full variable domain is SQTIHQWPATLVQPVGSPLSLECTVEGTSNPNLYWYRQAAGRGLQLLFYSVGIGQISSEVPQNLSASRPQDRQFILSSKKLLLSDSGFYLCAWSRQGDEQFFGPGTRLTVL.